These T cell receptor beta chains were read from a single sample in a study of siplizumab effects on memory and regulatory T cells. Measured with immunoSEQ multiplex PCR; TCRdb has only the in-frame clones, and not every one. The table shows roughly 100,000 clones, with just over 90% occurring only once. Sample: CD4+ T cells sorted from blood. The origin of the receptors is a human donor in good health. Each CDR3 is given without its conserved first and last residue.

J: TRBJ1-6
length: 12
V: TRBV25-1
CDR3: ASTREGGNSPLH

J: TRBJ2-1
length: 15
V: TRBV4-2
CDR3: ASSQLNSDESTNEQF

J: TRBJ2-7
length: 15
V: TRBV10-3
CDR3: AISESRLAGRTYEQY

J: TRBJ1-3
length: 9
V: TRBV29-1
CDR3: SVDVGNTIY

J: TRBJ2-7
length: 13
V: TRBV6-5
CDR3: ASSYRKGGAYEQY

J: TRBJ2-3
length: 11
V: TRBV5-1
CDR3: ASLPGGADTQY

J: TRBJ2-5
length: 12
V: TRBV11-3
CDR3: ASSLDPRQETQY

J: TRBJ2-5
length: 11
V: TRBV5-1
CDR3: ASSTQEGETQY

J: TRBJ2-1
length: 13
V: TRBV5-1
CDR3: ASSLEDGSYNEQF

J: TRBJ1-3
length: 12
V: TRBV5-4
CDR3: ASSFQGSGNTIY

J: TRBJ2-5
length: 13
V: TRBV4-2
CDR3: ASSSPGQRQETQY

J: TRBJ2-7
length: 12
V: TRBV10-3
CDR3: AISGTSFYDEQY

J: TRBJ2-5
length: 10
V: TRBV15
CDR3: ATTVGRETQY

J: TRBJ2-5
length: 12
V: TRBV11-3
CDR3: ASSLVAVVETQY

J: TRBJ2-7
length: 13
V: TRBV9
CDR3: ASSVEAGGPEEQY

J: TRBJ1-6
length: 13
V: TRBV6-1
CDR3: ASRGAGGLSAPLH

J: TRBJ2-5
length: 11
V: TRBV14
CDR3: ASSQGGLETQY

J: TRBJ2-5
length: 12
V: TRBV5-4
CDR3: ASSLGQTGETQY

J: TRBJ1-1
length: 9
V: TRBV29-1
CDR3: SVGGGTEAF

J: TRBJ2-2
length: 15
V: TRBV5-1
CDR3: ASSPGLAGVNTGELF

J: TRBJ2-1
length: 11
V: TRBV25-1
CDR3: ASSEIGGFEQF

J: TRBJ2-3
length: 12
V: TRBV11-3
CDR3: ASSLAAKGGTQY

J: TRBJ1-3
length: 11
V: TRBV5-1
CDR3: ASSMDPADTIY

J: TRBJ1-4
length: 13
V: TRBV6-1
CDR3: ASSERQGHNEKLF

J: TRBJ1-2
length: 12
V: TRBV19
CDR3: ASSMLQGALGYT

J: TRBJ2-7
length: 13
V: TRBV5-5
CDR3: ASSMGTGLTYEQY

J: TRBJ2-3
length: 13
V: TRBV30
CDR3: AWSVTSGSTDTQY

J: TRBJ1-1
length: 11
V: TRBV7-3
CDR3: ASSPRGGVEAF

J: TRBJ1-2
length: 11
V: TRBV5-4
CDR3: ASSLGAGYGYT

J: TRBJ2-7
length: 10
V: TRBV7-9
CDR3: ASSPAPYEQY

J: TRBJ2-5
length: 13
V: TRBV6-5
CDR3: ASSHRAQGVGTQY

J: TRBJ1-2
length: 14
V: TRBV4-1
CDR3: ASSPRRQGEAYGYT

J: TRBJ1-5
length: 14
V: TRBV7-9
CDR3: ASSSWTGMGNQPQH

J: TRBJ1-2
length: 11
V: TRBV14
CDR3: ASSQGAGRGYT

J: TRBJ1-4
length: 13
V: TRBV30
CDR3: AWSVGVATNEKLF

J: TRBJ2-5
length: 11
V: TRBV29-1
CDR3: SVPPEAGGTQY

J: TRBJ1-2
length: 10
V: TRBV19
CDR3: ASSVENYGYT

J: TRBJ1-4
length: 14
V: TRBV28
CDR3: ASSGGSTGKIEKLF

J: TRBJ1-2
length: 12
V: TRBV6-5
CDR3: ASSPRTETYGYT

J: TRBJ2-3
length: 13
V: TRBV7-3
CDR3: ASSRLAGAIDTQY

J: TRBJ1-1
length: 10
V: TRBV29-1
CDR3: SAYRGNTEAF

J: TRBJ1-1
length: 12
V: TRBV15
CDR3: ATSRQGALTEAF

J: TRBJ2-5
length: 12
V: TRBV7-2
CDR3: ASSLGLAEETQY

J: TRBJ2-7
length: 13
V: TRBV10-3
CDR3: AISESSGTAGEQY

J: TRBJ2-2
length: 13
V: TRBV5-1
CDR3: ASSLGRANTGELF

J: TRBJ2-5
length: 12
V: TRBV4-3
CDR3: ASSQELGKETQY

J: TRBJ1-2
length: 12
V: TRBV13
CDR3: ASSGPGQEYGYT

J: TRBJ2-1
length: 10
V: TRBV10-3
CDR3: ATGQGGDEQF

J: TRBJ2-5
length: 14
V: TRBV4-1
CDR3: ASSQGAGAGEETQY